This T cell receptor (beta chain) was obtained from a study of T cell responses to AZD1222 COVID-19 vaccine. Whole-study results and caveats: Possibly, clonal diversity was underestimated; donors were largely white British and included more females. Spike-specific TCR breadth and depth were elevated following two AZD1222 doses.

Libraries were prepared by immunoSEQ multiplex PCR; TCRdb keeps only in-frame clonotypes and omits some of them. Of some 100,000 clones detected, more than 75% appear once; the ten largest clones hold about 16%. Trimming took 5 bases from V and 2 from J, leaving 10 bases between them. The length of the CDR3 is 13 residues. Germline loops: CDR1 SGHRS, CDR2 YFSETQ. On this clone: Its antigen is not known.

V usage is TRBV5-1 and J usage is TRBJ2-5; no definite D call. The sequenced sample was peripheral blood, obtained on day 0 of AZD1222 vaccination. The receptor was isolated from an adult in good health. CDR3 DNA: TGCGCCAGCAGTAAGATGGGTCAAGAGACCCAGTACTTC. It translates to CASSKMGQETQYF. Filled out from reference TRBV5-1 and TRBJ2-5, the complete variable domain reads KAGVTQTPRYLIKTRGQQVTLSCSPISGHRSVSWYQQTPGQGLQFLFEYFSETQRNKGNFPGRFSGRQFSNSRSEMNVSTLELGDSALYLCASSKMGQETQYFGPGTRLLVL.